The rows below give T cell receptor beta chains drawn from one sample of a study of blood T cell repertoires in COVID-19. TCRdb's copy holds only in-frame clones and misses some; the assay was immunoSEQ multiplex PCR. The repertoire has about 300,000 clones, 85% to 90% of them found once; the top ten carry around 1.2%. Material: peripheral blood. Source of these receptors: a man aged 70 or older with acute or convalescent COVID-19. Each CDR3 is given with its conserved first and last residue. D genes are given only for firm matches. Not all rows give a size; the values are once, few, many and, for expanded clones, a class.

TGTGCCAGCAGCTTAATGCGGATTAATTCACCCCTCCACTTT	CASSLMRINSPLHF	TRBJ1-6	.	.	TRBV7-8
TGTGCCAGCAGTTTTTACGAGGGAGGGAGATTCTTC	CASSFYEGGRFF	TRBJ2-1	.	TRBD2	TRBV28
TGTGCCAGCAGCCTGGACAGGGGCATCGGGCACACCATATATTTT	CASSLDRGIGHTIYF	TRBJ1-3	.	TRBD1	TRBV28
TGTGCCAGCAGTTACTCGAGGGGCAGGGGGGGCAATCAGCCCCAGCATTTT	CASSYSRGRGGNQPQHF	TRBJ1-5	.	TRBD1	TRBV6-2/TRBV6-3
TGTGCCAGTAGTATGGACTTGGGCGGACGGACTAGCACAGATACGCAGTATTTT	CASSMDLGGRTSTDTQYF	TRBJ2-3	.	.	TRBV19
TGTGCCAGCAGTTCACAAGTTTATACTGAAGCTTTCTTT	CASSSQVYTEAFF	TRBJ1-1	.	.	TRBV12-3/TRBV12-4
TGTGCCAGCAGCCGTGACAGGGGAGGAACCTACGAGCAGTACTTC	CASSRDRGGTYEQYF	TRBJ2-7	.	TRBD1	TRBV7-2
TGTGCCAGCAGTGAAGTAACAGGGGGTGGAGGGGAGCAGTACTTC	CASSEVTGGGGEQYF	TRBJ2-7	.	TRBD1	TRBV6-1
TGTGCCAGCGGGAGGGAGGCGGGGGAGACCCAGTACTTC	CASGREAGETQYF	TRBJ2-5	few	TRBD2	TRBV6-5
TGCGCCAGCAGCCAAGAAGGACAGGGGAGGCAGCCCCAGCATTTT	CASSQEGQGRQPQHF	TRBJ1-5	.	TRBD1	TRBV4-1
TGTGCCAGCAGCGCTACAGGGGCTGGGGCCAACGTCCTGACTTTC	CASSATGAGANVLTF	TRBJ2-6	.	TRBD1	TRBV9
TGTGCCAGCAGCTCCTTTTATAGCAATCAGCCCCAGCATTTT	CASSSFYSNQPQHF	TRBJ1-5	.	.	TRBV7-2
TGTGCCAGCAGCTTCTCAGGGGTTTCCACCTACGAGCAGTACTTC	CASSFSGVSTYEQYF	TRBJ2-7	.	.	TRBV5-5
TGCGCCAGCAGCACTGGTCCGGGATTGAACACTGAAGCTTTCTTT	CASSTGPGLNTEAFF	TRBJ1-1	.	.	TRBV5-1
TGTGCCAGCAGCAAAAGGACAGGCGGTGAAGCTTTCTTT	CASSKRTGGEAFF	TRBJ1-1	once	TRBD1	TRBV11-3
TGTGCCAGCTCACCGGGGACAGGTGGAAACACCATATATTTT	CASSPGTGGNTIYF	TRBJ1-3	.	TRBD1	TRBV18
TGTGCCAGCGGCGGTGGTTTGCACACTGAAGCTTTCTTT	CASGGGLHTEAFF	TRBJ1-1	.	.	TRBV12-3/TRBV12-4
TGTGCCACCAGCACCAAGTCAGGGGAAAATTCACCCCTCCACTTT	CATSTKSGENSPLHF	TRBJ1-6	once	.	TRBV15
TGTGCCAGCAGCTTAGTTTGGGAGAAGGACAGGGGGCATGGCTACACCTTC	CASSLVWEKDRGHGYTF	TRBJ1-2	.	TRBD1	TRBV7-9
TGTGCCAGCAGCCAACTACGGGGTGGGCCCTACGAGCAGTACTTC	CASSQLRGGPYEQYF	TRBJ2-7	.	.	TRBV3-1/TRBV3-2
TGTGCCAGCGGGGCTCAGTTCGAGCAGTTCTTC	CASGAQFEQFF	TRBJ2-1	.	.	TRBV2
TGTGCCAGCAGTGAGGAGCAAGCCGGAGGCTACACCTTC	CASSEEQAGGYTF	TRBJ1-2	.	.	TRBV2
TGTGCGATGACCGCGGAATCTAGCACAGATACGCAGTATTTT	CAMTAESSTDTQYF	TRBJ2-3	.	.	TRBV30
TGTGCCAGCATGGGGAGTGAAGAGACCCAGTACTTC	CASMGSEETQYF	TRBJ2-5	.	.	TRBV6-5
TGTGCCAGCAGCTTAGTAGCTGATCGGGACACTGAAGCTTTCTTT	CASSLVADRDTEAFF	TRBJ1-1	.	.	TRBV7-6
TGTGCCAGTATGAATAGCGGGGCGAAAAACATTCAGTACTTC	CASMNSGAKNIQYF	TRBJ2-4	.	TRBD2	TRBV19